This TCR beta chain was identified in a study of blood T cells in healthy people across ages. Points from the study as a whole: Nothing was known about donor CMV status, and this possibly confounded expanded clonotype changes.

V dropped 5 bases and J dropped 7 bases, with 14 bases sitting between them. The CDR3 contains 13 residues. Germline V CDR1 and CDR2: SGHTA, FQGNSA. This clonotype has only one observation. Its antigen is currently unknown. Through a sample-barcoded 5' primer and a J-beta primer mix, a second PCR was run for roughly 7 to 11 cycles. TCRdb analysed the 5' RACE reads with MiXCR anew, one entry per CDR3 protein. The sample carries about 1 million distinct CDR3 sequences, 25% recorded once. These data are also associated with another study on T cells of mothers and their children. This second study says: Related mother and child pairs showed slightly greater overlap (not significant) than unrelated pairs did. Persisting microchimeric T cell clones went undetected.

Sequencing was done on a sample of blood. V gene TRBV7-2 combines with J gene TRBJ1-2; no firm D call. The receptor comes from a girl aged 2 to 9 in good health. CDR3 sequence: CASSLGPDSGYTF. The CDR3, as DNA: TGTGCCAGCAGCCTCGGTCCGGACTCTGGCTACACCTTC.